This T cell receptor (beta chain) was found in a study of blood T cell repertoires in COVID-19 (dated by TCRdb to the early 2020s). Study-level background: Collaborator samples came from the United States, Italy and Spain and covered acute and convalescent phases of COVID-19. Sample metadata almost always included a de-identified subject ID, COVID-19 status, age in years and sex. Samples came from the ongoing ImmuneRACE study (first 160 participants) plus 1,254 subjects from 6 global collaborators. Subjects who had been exposed to COVID-19, were actively infected with it, or had recovered from it provided the deeply sampled blood TCRbeta repertoires that made up the dataset. The material from the prospective study consisted of cDNA or gDNA derived from T cells, B-cell-depleted T cells, or PBMCs. The repertoires were made available in a free public database intended to serve as a resource for research on the immune response to SARS-CoV-2. Where available, HLA class I and class II types were obtained from metadata supplied by the sample provider rather than from assay-based typing.

The immunoSEQ Assay, a bias-controlled multiplex PCR, was used to amplify TCRbeta CDR3 regions from genomic DNA. In the source study's methods: Nucleated cell counts per sample were estimated from amplification of reference gene primers within the assay. To quantify the absolute abundance of each unique TCRbeta CDR3 rearrangement, sequence reads were collapsed and filtered. For each sample, productive Simpson clonality was calculated by taking the square root of Simpson's diversity index across productive rearrangements. The table comes from immuneACCESS by way of TCRdb, which keeps in-frame sequences with V and J called. Part of the clones is missing from these tables; in studies checked, under half for an unresolved V gene and the rest for unknown reasons. For V, J and clone size, that table is used; D and trimming come from the DNA. Within this sample are some 200,000 clones, with roughly 84% of them counted one time only. The ten biggest clones cover roughly a sixth of the sample.

On this clone: The target of this receptor is not known. No much larger clone exists at a distance of one base, and base qualities are not known.

One collaborating source in Seattle enrolled patients while the patients were actively infected and followed the patients over time throughout the course of disease. Collaborating institutions collected whole blood in K2EDTA tubes following their own protocols. For TCRbeta analysis, collaborators shipped samples in one of three forms: frozen whole blood, isolated PBMCs, or DNA extracted from either of those sample types. Study-wide conclusions, independent of this receptor: Clinical and demographic metadata were provided uncurated, with the amount varying by source and participant.

CDR1 and CDR2, per the germline V gene, are ENHRY and SYGVKD. Its CDR3 holds 15 amino acids, cysteine through phenylalanine. Only CDR3 DNA remains: 45 bases, in frame from the first base. Between the V and J ends, shortened by 3 bases and 1 base respectively, the junction contains 10 bases. This chain joins TRBV10-3 to TRBJ1-5; the D gene lacks a confident call. This TCR was recovered from a man in his fifties with COVID-19, enrolled during active disease. The material sequenced was peripheral blood. The CDR3 in this case is CAISDEDLSNQPQHF. The base sequence is TGTGCCATCAGTGATGAGGATTTGAGCAATCAGCCCCAGCATTTT.